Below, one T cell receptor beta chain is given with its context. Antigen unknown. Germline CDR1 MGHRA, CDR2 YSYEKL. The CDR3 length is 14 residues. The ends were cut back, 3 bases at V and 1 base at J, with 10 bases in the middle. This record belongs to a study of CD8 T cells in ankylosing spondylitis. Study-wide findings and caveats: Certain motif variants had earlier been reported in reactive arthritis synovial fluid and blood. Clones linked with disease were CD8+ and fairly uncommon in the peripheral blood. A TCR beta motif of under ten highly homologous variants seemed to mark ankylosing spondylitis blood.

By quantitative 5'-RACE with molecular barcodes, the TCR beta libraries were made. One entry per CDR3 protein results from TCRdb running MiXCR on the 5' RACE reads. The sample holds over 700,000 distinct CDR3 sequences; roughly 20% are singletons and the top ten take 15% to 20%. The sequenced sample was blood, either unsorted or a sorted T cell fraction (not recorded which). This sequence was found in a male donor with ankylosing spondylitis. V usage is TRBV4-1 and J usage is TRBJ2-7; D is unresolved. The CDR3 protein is CASSHGTESYEQYF. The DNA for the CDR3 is TGCGCCAGCAGCCACGGAACAGAGTCCTACGAGCAGTACTTC.